The clone carrying this T cell receptor beta chain was recorded at least ten times. TCRdb passed the RT-PCR reads through MiXCR, listing each CDR3 protein once. The repertoire holds hundreds of thousands of distinct CDR3 sequences, with about 10% as singletons. The ends were cut back, 7 bases at V and 5 bases at J, with 19 bases in the middle. Looked up from germline, CDR1 is SGHRS and CDR2 is YFSETQ. The CDR3 is made up of 15 amino acids. This entry is derived from a study of response to subunit inactivated influenza vaccine. This sample was shared with a second study, whose subject was T cells expressing NK-cell markers. As that study records: Libraries used 5'RACE template switching adding universal primer site and UMIs. Sorted CD3+CD56+NKG2C+, CD3+CD56+NKG2C- and CD3+CD56-NKG2C+ T cells supplied TCR beta repertoires. The sequencing cohort of eight donors included seven HCMV-seropositive individuals and one seronegative individual. The dominant NKG2C+ clonotypes represented about 1.0-8% of CD8+ T cells in about six donors. Leadership of the CD3+CD56-NKG2C+ fraction also belonged to these clonotypes in several donors.

Sequenced material: PBMCs from blood, taken on the day of vaccination. The clonotype comes from a man in his fifties who received an inactivated influenza vaccine. V is TRBV5-1 and J is TRBJ1-5; unclear D gene. The CDR3 region is CASASGPNGDQPQHF. CDR3 in DNA: TGCGCCAGCGCCTCCGGACCTAATGGGGATCAGCCCCAGCATTTT.